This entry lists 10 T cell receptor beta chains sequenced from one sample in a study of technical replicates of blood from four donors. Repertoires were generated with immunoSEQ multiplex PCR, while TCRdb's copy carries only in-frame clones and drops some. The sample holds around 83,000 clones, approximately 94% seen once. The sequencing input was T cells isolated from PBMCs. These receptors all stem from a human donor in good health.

The CDR3 sequence: CASSSRPDTQYF. CDR3 DNA sequence: TGTGCCAGCAGCTCTAGACCAGATACGCAGTATTTT. This chain links TRBV5-6 with TRBJ2-3; D not resolved. V lost 3 bases and J lost 4, with 6 bases in between. The CDR3 has 12 amino acids. CDR1 and CDR2 from the germline V gene are SGHDT and YYEEEE.

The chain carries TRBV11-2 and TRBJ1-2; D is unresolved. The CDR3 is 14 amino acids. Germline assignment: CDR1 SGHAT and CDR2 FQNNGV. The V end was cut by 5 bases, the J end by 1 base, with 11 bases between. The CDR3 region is CASSPNEVNYGYTF. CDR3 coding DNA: TGTGCCAGCAGCCCAAACGAGGTTAACTATGGCTACACCTTC. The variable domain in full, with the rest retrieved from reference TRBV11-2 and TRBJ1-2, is EAGVAQSPRYKIIEKRQSVAFWCNPISGHATLYWYQQILGQGPKLLIQFQNNGVVDDSQLPKDRFSAERLKGVDSTLKIQPAKLEDSAVYLCASSPNEVNYGYTFGSGTRLTVV.

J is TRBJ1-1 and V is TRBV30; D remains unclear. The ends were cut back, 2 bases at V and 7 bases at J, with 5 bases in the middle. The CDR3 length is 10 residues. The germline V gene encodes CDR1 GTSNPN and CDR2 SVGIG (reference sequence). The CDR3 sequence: CAWSSGEAFF. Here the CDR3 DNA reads TGTGCCTGGAGTTCGGGTGAAGCTTTCTTT.

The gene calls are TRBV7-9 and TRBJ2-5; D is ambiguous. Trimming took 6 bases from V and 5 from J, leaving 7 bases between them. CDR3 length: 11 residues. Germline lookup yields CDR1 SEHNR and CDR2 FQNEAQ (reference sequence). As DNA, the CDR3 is TGTGCCAGCAGTCCTTTGGAGACCCAGTACTTC. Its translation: CASSPLETQYF.

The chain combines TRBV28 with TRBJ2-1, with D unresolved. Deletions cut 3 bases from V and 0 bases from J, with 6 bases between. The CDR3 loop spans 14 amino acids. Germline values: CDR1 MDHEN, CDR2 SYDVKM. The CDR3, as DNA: TGTGCCAGCAGTTTCGAGAGCTCCTACAATGAGCAGTTCTTC. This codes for CASSFESSYNEQFF.

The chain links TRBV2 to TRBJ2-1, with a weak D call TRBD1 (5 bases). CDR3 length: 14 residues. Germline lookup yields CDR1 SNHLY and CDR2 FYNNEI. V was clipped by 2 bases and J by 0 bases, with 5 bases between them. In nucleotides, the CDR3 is TGTGCCAGCAGTGAACAGGGCTCCTACAATGAGCAGTTCTTC. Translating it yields CASSEQGSYNEQFF.

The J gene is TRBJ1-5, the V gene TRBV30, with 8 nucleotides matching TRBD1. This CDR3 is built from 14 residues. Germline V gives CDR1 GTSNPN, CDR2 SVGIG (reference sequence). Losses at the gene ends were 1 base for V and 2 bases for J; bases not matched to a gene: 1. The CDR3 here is CAWSEGQGNQPQHF. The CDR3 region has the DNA TGTGCCTGGAGTGAGGGACAGGGCAATCAGCCCCAGCATTTT.

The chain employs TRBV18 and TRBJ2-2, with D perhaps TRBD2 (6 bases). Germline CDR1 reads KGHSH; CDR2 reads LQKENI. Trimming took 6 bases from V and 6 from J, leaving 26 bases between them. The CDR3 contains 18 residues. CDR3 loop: CASSRMEGYLTDAGELFF. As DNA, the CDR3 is TGTGCCAGCTCCCGCATGGAGGGCTACCTTACGGACGCCGGGGAGCTGTTTTTT.

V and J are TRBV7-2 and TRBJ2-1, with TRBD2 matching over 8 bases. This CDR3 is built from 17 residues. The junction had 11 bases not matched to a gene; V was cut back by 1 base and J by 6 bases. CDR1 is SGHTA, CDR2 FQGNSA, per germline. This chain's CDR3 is CASSLDCRQRECNEQFF. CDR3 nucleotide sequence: TGTGCCAGCAGCTTAGATTGTAGACAGCGGGAGTGCAATGAGCAGTTCTTC.

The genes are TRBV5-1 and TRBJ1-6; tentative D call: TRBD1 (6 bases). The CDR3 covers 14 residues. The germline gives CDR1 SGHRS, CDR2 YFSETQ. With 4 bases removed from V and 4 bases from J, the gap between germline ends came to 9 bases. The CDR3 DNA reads TGCGCCAGCAGCCCGGGACAATATAATTCACCCCTCCACTTT. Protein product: CASSPGQYNSPLHF.